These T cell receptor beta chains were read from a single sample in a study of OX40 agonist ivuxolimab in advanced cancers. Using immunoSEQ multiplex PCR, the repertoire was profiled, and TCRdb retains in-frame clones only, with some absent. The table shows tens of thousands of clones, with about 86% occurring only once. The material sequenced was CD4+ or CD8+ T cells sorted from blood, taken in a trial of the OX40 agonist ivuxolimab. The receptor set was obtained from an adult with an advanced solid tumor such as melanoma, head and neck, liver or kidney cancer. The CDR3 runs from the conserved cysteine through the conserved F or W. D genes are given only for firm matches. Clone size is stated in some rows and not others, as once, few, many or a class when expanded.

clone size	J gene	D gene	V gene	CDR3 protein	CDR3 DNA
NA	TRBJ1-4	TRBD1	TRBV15	CATSRGRGLGEKLFF	TGTGCCACCAGCAGAGGCAGGGGGCTAGGGGAAAAACTGTTTTTT
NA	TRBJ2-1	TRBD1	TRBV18	CASSPAGTGDNEQFF	TGTGCCAGCTCACCCGCAGGGACAGGTGACAATGAGCAGTTCTTC
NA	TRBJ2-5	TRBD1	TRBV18	CASSPPGQRQETQYF	TGTGCCAGCTCACCCCCGGGACAGAGGCAAGAGACCCAGTACTTC
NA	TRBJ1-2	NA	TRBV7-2	CASSDLGYGYTF	TGTGCCAGCAGCGATCTGGGCTATGGCTACACCTTC
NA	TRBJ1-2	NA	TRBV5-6	CASSFNRNYGYTF	TGTGCCAGCAGCTTCAACAGAAACTATGGCTACACCTTC
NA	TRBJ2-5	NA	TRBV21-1	CASSKVVQETQYF	TGTGCCAGCAGCAAAGTCGTGCAAGAGACCCAGTACTTC
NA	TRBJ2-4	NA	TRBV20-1	CSARAGVIQYF	TGCAGTGCTAGAGCTGGCGTTATTCAGTACTTC
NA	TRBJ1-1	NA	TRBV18	CASSPSELHTEAFF	TGTGCCAGCTCACCCTCTGAACTGCACACTGAAGCTTTCTTT
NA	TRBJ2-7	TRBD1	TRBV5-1	CASRTGGDEQYF	TGCGCCAGTCGGACAGGGGGCGACGAGCAGTACTTC
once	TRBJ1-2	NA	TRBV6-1	CASSEGRILNYGYTF	TGTGCCAGCAGTGAAGGACGGATTCTTAACTATGGCTACACCTTC
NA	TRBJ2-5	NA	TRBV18	CASSRRDSSYQETQYF	TGTGCCAGCTCACGGCGGGACTCCTCGTACCAAGAGACCCAGTACTTC
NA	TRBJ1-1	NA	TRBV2	CASRGDPLGSEAFF	TGTGCCAGCAGGGGCGACCCCTTGGGCTCTGAAGCTTTCTTT
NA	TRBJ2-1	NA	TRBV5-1	CASSFGGVYNEQFF	TGCGCCAGCAGCTTCGGCGGCGTCTACAATGAGCAGTTCTTC
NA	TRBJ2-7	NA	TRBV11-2	CASSPGGASPYEQYF	TGTGCCAGCAGCCCAGGCGGGGCCTCTCCCTACGAGCAGTACTTC
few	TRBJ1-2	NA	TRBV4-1	CASSQLGPASGYTF	TGCGCCAGCAGCCAGTTGGGACCGGCCTCCGGCTACACCTTC
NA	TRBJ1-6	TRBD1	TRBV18	CASTQDRSDSPLHF	TGTGCCAGCACCCAGGACAGGTCGGATTCACCCCTCCACTTT
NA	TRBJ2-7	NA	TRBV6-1	CASSESTAPYYEQYF	TGTGCCAGCAGTGAATCGACGGCACCTTACTACGAGCAGTACTTC
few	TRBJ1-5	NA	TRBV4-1	CASSQDLRLNQPQHF	TGCGCCAGCAGCCAAGATCTAAGGTTAAATCAGCCCCAGCATTTT
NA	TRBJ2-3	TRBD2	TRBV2	CASRAPWYTSGVDTQYF	TGTGCCAGCAGGGCCCCTTGGTATACTAGCGGGGTAGATACGCAGTATTTT
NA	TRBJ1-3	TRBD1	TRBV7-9	CASSSTGGRGNTIYF	TGTGCCAGCAGCTCGACAGGGGGGAGAGGAAACACCATATATTTT
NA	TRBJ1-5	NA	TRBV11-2	CASSLGRNNQPQHF	TGTGCCAGCAGCTTAGGCAGGAACAATCAGCCCCAGCATTTT
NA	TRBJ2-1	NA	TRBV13	CASSRLYNEQFF	TGTGCCAGCAGCCGCCTTTACAATGAGCAGTTCTTC
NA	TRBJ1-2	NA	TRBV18	CASSLGEGYTF	TGTGCCAGCTCACTCGGGGAAGGCTACACCTTC
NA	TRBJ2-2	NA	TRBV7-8	CASSLVRALNTGELFF	TGTGCCAGCAGCTTGGTCAGGGCGTTGAACACCGGGGAGCTGTTTTTT
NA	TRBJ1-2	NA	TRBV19	CASSIAADLNYGYTF	TGTGCCAGTAGTATAGCGGCAGACCTGAACTATGGCTACACCTTC
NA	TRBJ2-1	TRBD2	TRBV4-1	CASSQDPAGGPGNEQFF	TGCGCCAGCAGCCAAGATCCAGCGGGGGGGCCTGGAAATGAGCAGTTCTTC
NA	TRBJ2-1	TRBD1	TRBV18	CASSPGTGGVRNEQFF	TGTGCCAGCTCCCCGGGGACAGGGGGGGTCAGGAATGAGCAGTTCTTC
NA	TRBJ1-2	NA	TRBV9	CASSVEPTGTGGGYTF	TGTGCCAGCAGCGTGGAACCTACAGGGACGGGCGGTGGCTACACCTTC
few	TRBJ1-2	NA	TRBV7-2	CASSLVVSLTSQGYTF	TGTGCCAGCAGCTTAGTAGTTTCCCTTACTTCACAGGGATACACCTTC
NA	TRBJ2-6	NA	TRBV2	CASSRGRAGANVLTF	TGTGCCAGCAGTAGGGGACGGGCTGGGGCCAACGTCCTGACTTTC